The 26 T cell receptor beta chains below come from one sample, sequenced in a study of tumor-infiltrating lymphocytes in oesophageal squamous cell carcinoma. Via MiXCR, TCRdb re-called the PCR reads, giving one row per CDR3 protein. The sample comprises just under 20,000 distinct CDR3 sequences, 39% of which are singletons, and 15% to 20% rests with the top ten. Sequencing was done on a sample of esophageal tumor tissue. All receptors derive from a male donor with esophageal squamous cell carcinoma.

The rearrangement joins TRBV7-9 to TRBJ2-3; 8 bases agree with TRBD1. This CDR3 comprises 13 residues. V lost 9 bases to trimming and J lost 5 bases; unmatched junction nucleotides: 7. Per the germline V gene, CDR1 is SEHNR and CDR2 is FQNEAQ (reference sequence). The CDR3 DNA is TGTGCCAGTTCGGACAGGGTTAGAGATACGCAGTATTTT. This translates into CASSDRVRDTQYF.

This clonotype was detected many times. A much more abundant neighbour one base away suggests this may be a read error. V usage is TRBV7-9 and J usage is TRBJ2-7; D is unclear. V was shortened by 0 bases and J by 7 bases, with 13 bases between the two germline ends. CDR1 and CDR2 from the germline V gene are SEHNR and FQNEAQ (reference sequence). The CDR3 contains 14 residues. CDR3 protein: CASSLAGKVNEQYF. In nucleotides, the CDR3 is TGTGCCAGCAGCTTAGCGGGAAAGGTCAATGAGCAGTACTTC. Complete variable domain (other parts from reference TRBV7-9 and TRBJ2-7): DTGVSQNPRHKITKRGQNVTFRCDPISEHNRLYWYRQTLGQGPEFLTYFQNEAQLEKSRLLSDRFSAERPKGSFSTLEIQRTEQGDSAMYLCASSLAGKVNEQYFGPGTRLTVT.

Concerning this clonotype itself: An end of the junction differs from the germline gene, which may be a read error. The J gene is TRBJ2-1, the V gene TRBV7-7; 9 bases match TRBD2. The CDR3 sequence is 15 residues long. CDR1 SSHAT and CDR2 FNYEAQ come from the germline V gene (reference sequence). CDR3 coding DNA: TGTGCTAGCAGCTTATTTAGCGGGAGTTACAATGAGCAGTTCTTC. This translates into CASSLFSGSYNEQFF.

This clonotype has ten or more counts. The rearrangement uses TRBV5-5 and TRBJ2-4, with D uncertain. The J call may be in error: the DNA end matches TRBJ2-7 better. CDR3 length equals 14 residues. CDR1 SGHKS and CDR2 YYEKEE come from the germline V gene (reference sequence). The CDR3 DNA is TGTGCCAGCAGCTTGTGGGCCTACTCCTACGAGCAGTACTTC. The encoded protein is CASSLWAYSYEQYF.

This clonotype was counted between two and nine times. V usage is TRBV7-2 and J usage is TRBJ1-4, with 12 positions matching TRBD1. Germline assignment: CDR1 SGHTA and CDR2 FQGNSA. The CDR3 runs to 17 residues. The trim removed 5 bases at V and 8 bases at J, leaving 12 bases unmatched. The CDR3 bases are TGTGCCAGCAGCCCCCGGGACAGGGGGCGAGTCGGGGAAAAACTGTTTTTT. This gives the protein CASSPRDRGRVGEKLFF.

The chain has TRBV28 and TRBJ2-5; perhaps TRBD2 as D (5 bases). Germline CDR1 and CDR2: MDHEN and SYDVKM. The CDR3 contains 13 residues. V was cut by 6 bases and J by 5 bases, with 13 bases left in between. CDR3 in DNA: TGTGCCAGCAGAGACCGGGATTGGGAGACCCAGTACTTC. Protein sequence: CASRDRDWETQYF.

This chain connects TRBV7-3 to TRBJ2-6; TRBD1 or TRBD2 may be the D gene (7 bases each). CDR1 and CDR2 (germline): SGHTA, FQGTGA. The V end was cut by 1 base, the J end by 0 bases, with 13 bases between. CDR3 length equals 18 residues. The CDR3 DNA reads TGTGCCAGCAGCTTAAGTGTCAGGGGGGGCTCTGGGGCCAACGTCCTGACTTTC. Amino acids: CASSLSVRGGSGANVLTF.

This clonotype was observed a handful of times. This chain joins TRBV10-1 and TRBJ2-5; TRBD1 matches at 8 bases. Germline CDR1 reads WNHNN; CDR2 reads SYGVQD (reference sequence). Trimming at V came to 6 bases and at J to 11 bases, leaving 20 bases not matched to a gene. The CDR3 sequence is 16 residues long. CDR3 protein: CASRAGSGTGYNEQYF. The CDR3 DNA sequence: TGCGCCAGCAGAGCAGGCTCCGGGACAGGCTACAATGAGCAGTACTTC.

This clonotype was seen more than once but under ten times. The V gene is TRBV11-3, the J gene TRBJ2-7; 8 bases are a match to TRBD1. The CDR3 runs 14 residues. Germline lookup yields CDR1 SGHNT and CDR2 YENEEA. V trimming: 3 bases; J trimming: 7 bases; junction bases outside the gene matches: 8. CDR3 sequence (DNA): TGTGCCAGCAGCTTTTCCGGGACAGGCAATGAGCAGTACTTC. Encoded protein: CASSFSGTGNEQYF.

About this clonotype: The conserved phenylalanine or tryptophan normally closing the CDR3 is absent here, so this likely arose from a read error. The limits of the CDR3 on the DNA are not certain, so only TCRdb's listed CDR3 is given. The V gene is TRBV27, the J gene TRBJ2-4; the table calls TRBD1, which could not be checked here. Per the germline V gene, CDR1 is MNHEY and CDR2 is SMNVEV (reference sequence). The CDR3 has 8 amino acids, counting both end residues. This CDR3 reads CASSFLRT.

This clonotype was seen repeatedly, ten times or more. V gene TRBV28 combines with J gene TRBJ1-2; D is possibly TRBD1 (5 bases). The CDR3 is 14 residues long. V was clipped by 5 bases and J by 5 bases, with 15 bases between them. CDR1 and CDR2 from the germline V gene are MDHEN and SYDVKM. CDR3 protein: CASSPDSAGYGYTF. DNA for the CDR3: TGTGCCAGCAGTCCTGACAGCGCTGGGTATGGCTACACCTTC.

The table lists this clonotype with a few counts. Relative to the germline gene, one junction end is altered; a read error may explain this. The chain is built from TRBV7-7 and TRBJ2-2; 8 bases are shared with TRBD1. This CDR3 contains 16 residues. Germline-derived CDR1 and CDR2 are SSHAT and FNYEAQ (reference sequence). In DNA form, the CDR3 reads TGTGCTAGCAGCTTTTCGACAGGGGCTTACACCGGGGAGCTGTTTTTT. Residues: CASSFSTGAYTGELFF.

This chain uses TRBV7-6 with TRBJ1-1; D gene uncertain. Trimming took off 5 bases at V and 0 bases at J, with 13 bases between the two ends. CDR3 size: 15 residues. The germline gives CDR1 SGHVS, CDR2 FNYEAQ. The CDR3: CASSPSAQMNTEAFF. Here the CDR3 DNA reads TGTGCCAGCAGCCCGTCAGCCCAAATGAACACTGAAGCTTTCTTT.

Ten or more counts support this clonotype. V usage is TRBV7-9 and J usage is TRBJ2-5, with 10 bases lining up with TRBD1. Unmatched junction bases numbered 13, after V lost 5 bases and J lost 4 bases. The CDR3 is 17 residues long. CDR1 SEHNR and CDR2 FQNEAQ come from the germline V gene (reference sequence). The CDR3 nucleotides read TGTGCCAGCAGCGCCTGGGGGTGGGACAGGGGAGGAGAGACCCAGTACTTC. It codes for CASSAWGWDRGGETQYF.

In its sample, this clonotype was seen many times. This chain joins TRBV5-1 and TRBJ2-7; tentatively, D is TRBD2 (6 bases). The CDR3 contains 15 residues. From germline, CDR1 is SGHRS and CDR2 YFSETQ. The V end lost 6 bases, the J end lost 0 bases, and 16 bases lay between the germline ends. CDR3 nucleotide sequence: TGCGCCAGCAAAACGGGACTTATAAACTCCTACGAGCAGTACTTC. Translated, it gives CASKTGLINSYEQYF.

This clonotype was counted a few times. The chain combines TRBV10-1 with TRBJ2-3, with TRBD2 as a possible D gene (6 bases). V gave up 4 bases and J gave up 2 bases, with 16 bases separating them. The CDR3 extends over 16 amino acids. CDR1 and CDR2 (germline): WNHNN, SYGVQD (reference sequence). CDR3: CASSGVGGAITDTQYF. The CDR3 DNA follows: TGCGCCAGCAGTGGTGTTGGAGGGGCGATCACAGATACGCAGTATTTT.

This chain uses TRBV3-1 with TRBJ1-4; 9 bases line up with TRBD1. The germline CDR1 and CDR2 sequences are LGHDT and YNNKEL (reference sequence). Trimming cost V 4 bases and J 8 bases; bases outside gene matches: 8. The CDR3 spans 15 residues. The CDR3 DNA is TGTGCCAGCAGCCTTGGGACAGGGCAAGGCGAAAAACTGTTTTTT. This encodes CASSLGTGQGEKLFF.

This clonotype was recorded a few times. This chain connects TRBV7-9 to TRBJ2-7; D not resolved. Per germline, CDR1 SEHNR and CDR2 FQNEAQ (reference sequence). Trimming cost V 0 bases and J 4 bases, with 7 bases left between them. The CDR3 has 13 amino acids. CDR3 protein: CASSLASRYEQYF. CDR3 nucleotides: TGTGCCAGCAGCTTAGCTAGTAGGTACGAGCAGTACTTC. Combining the CDR3 with reference TRBV7-9 and TRBJ2-7 gives the whole variable domain DTGVSQNPRHKITKRGQNVTFRCDPISEHNRLYWYRQTLGQGPEFLTYFQNEAQLEKSRLLSDRFSAERPKGSFSTLEIQRTEQGDSAMYLCASSLASRYEQYFGPGTRLTVT.

At least ten counts were recorded for this clonotype. This sequence joins TRBV4-1 and TRBJ2-5; 10 bases are shared with TRBD1. Germline loops: CDR1 MGHRA, CDR2 YSYEKL. The CDR3 has 15 residues. The ends lost 2 bases at V and 4 bases at J; junction bases unmatched: 4. The DNA for the CDR3 is TGCGCCAGCAGCCAACCGGGACAGGGGTCAGAGACCCAGTACTTC. It yields the protein CASSQPGQGSETQYF.

CDR3 DNA: TGTGCCAGCAGTGAATTAGGGTTTCAGCCCCAGCATTTT. Its protein product is CASSELGFQPQHF. The chain combines TRBV6-1 with TRBJ1-5, with D unclear. CDR3 length equals 13 residues. CDR1 is MNHNS and CDR2 is SASEGT in the germline V gene. Deletions cut 2 bases from V and 6 bases from J, with 8 bases between.

This clonotype was seen a few times. Given a much more abundant clone one base away, this may be a read error. The chain combines TRBV5-1 with TRBJ2-3; D is possibly TRBD2 (5 bases). TRBJ2-7 matches the DNA end more closely, so the J call is doubtful. The CDR3 runs 16 residues. Germline V gene data show CDR1 as SGHRS and CDR2 as YFSETQ. CDR3 coding DNA: TGCGCCAGCAGCTCCCTCCCGGGGAGCTCCTACAATGAGCAGTACTTC. Protein product: CASSSLPGSSYNEQYF.

DNA for the CDR3: TGCGCCAGCAGTGAGACGAGCCGGGACAGCGAGCAGTACTTC. This gives the protein CASSETSRDSEQYF. The chain joins TRBV10-2 to TRBJ2-4; 7 bases are shared with TRBD1. Judging by the DNA end, TRBJ2-7 fits better; the J call may be wrong. The CDR3 is 14 residues long. CDR1 WSHSY and CDR2 SAAADI come from the germline V gene.

This clonotype was seen repeatedly, ten times or more. This chain connects TRBV20-1 to TRBJ2-1, with 8 bases matching TRBD2. V shed 5 bases, J shed 4 bases, and the junction held 10 bases outside the gene matches. The germline gives CDR1 DFQATT, CDR2 SNEGSKA (reference sequence). This CDR3 region has 15 residues. The CDR3 loop reads CSALTSGRGYNEQFF. CDR3 bases: TGCAGTGCTCTCACGAGCGGGAGAGGTTACAATGAGCAGTTCTTC.

This CDR3 reads CASKRGQTGNEQYF. CDR3 DNA sequence: TGTGCCAGCAAGAGAGGACAGACCGGGAATGAGCAGTACTTC. V usage is TRBV2 and J usage is TRBJ2-7, with D perhaps matching TRBD1 (6 bases). The CDR3 consists of 14 residues. Between the trimmed V and J ends, which lost 7 bases and 7 bases, there was a span of 20 bases. Germline V gene data show CDR1 as SNHLY and CDR2 as FYNNEI.

As regards this clonotype: Germline is not matched at one junction end, which may reflect a read error. The rearrangement uses TRBV7-4 and TRBJ2-6; 7 nucleotides match TRBD1. The germline gives CDR1 SGHVT, CDR2 SQSDAQ. The length of the CDR3 is 14 residues. The CDR3: CASSLGVGGQTPYF. The CDR3 DNA sequence: TGTGCCAGCAGCTTAGGTGTAGGGGGACAGACCCCTTACTTC. Looking up the rest from reference TRBV7-4 and TRBJ2-6 gives the full variable domain: GAGVSQSPRYKVAKRGRDVALRCDSISGHVTLYWYRQTLGQGSEVLTYSQSDAQRDKSGRPSGRFSAERPERSVSTLKIQRTEQGDSAVYLCASSLGVGGQTPYFGAGSRLTVL.

Ten or more counts support this clonotype. V and J are TRBV9 and TRBJ1-1; TRBD1 matches 8 bases. Looked up from germline, CDR1 is SGDLS and CDR2 is YYNGEE. The trim removed 3 bases at V and 7 bases at J, leaving 11 bases unmatched. This CDR3 comprises 15 residues. The CDR3 DNA is TGTGCCAGCAGCGCGGGACAGGTCCTCTCCAATGAAGCTTTCTTT. Protein: CASSAGQVLSNEAFF.